This TCR beta chain was sequenced in a study of T cells in Graves' hyperthyroidism and ophthalmopathy. On this clonotype itself: As yet, its antigen is unknown. This may stem from a read error, because a much larger clone lies one nucleotide away.

Researchers took RNA transcripts and amplified the TCR beta CDR3 regions from them. HTBI primers were employed in a first-round RT-PCR of the TCR CDR3. TCRdb reprocessed the multiplex PCR reads with MiXCR, giving one entry per CDR3 protein. The table lists about 590,000 distinct CDR3 sequences, around 14% of them singletons. The study, taken as a whole, reports: Most clonotypes expanded in thyroid above 0.001 were likewise present in blood.

From germline, CDR1 is SQVTM and CDR2 ANQGSEA. This CDR3 comprises 13 residues. V shed 6 bases and J 9 bases; nucleotides not matched to a gene: 13. This receptor was obtained from a woman aged 25 to 39 with Graves' hyperthyroidism. This sequence joins TRBV29-1 and TRBJ2-7, with 8 bases that match TRBD1. Sequenced sample: blood. CDR3 sequence: CSVQSNRGSGQYF. Written as DNA, the CDR3 is TGCAGCGTGCAATCAAACAGGGGGTCGGGGCAGTACTTC.